Here is one T cell receptor beta chain with its context. The source of the sample is a study of blood T cell repertoires in COVID-19. The CDR3 runs 14 residues. Looked up from germline, CDR1 is MNHEY and CDR2 is SMNVEV (reference sequence). V was trimmed by 0 bases and J by 7 bases, leaving 10 bases between them. Profiling relied on immunoSEQ multiplex PCR, and the TCRdb table lists in-frame clones only, not all of them. The sample has some 87,000 clones, 78% seen once. The TCR sequence derives from a human donor in a cohort sampled during active COVID-19. The specimen sequenced was peripheral blood. The chain combines TRBV27 with TRBJ2-1; D may be TRBD2 (5 bases). CDR3 protein: CASSLSSAQNEQFF. The CDR3 nucleotides are TGTGCCAGCAGTTTATCTAGCGCCCAAAATGAGCAGTTCTTC.